Listed below are T cell receptor beta chains from one sample, sequenced in a study of cytomegalovirus exposure and HLA in healthy donors. Some clones are missing from TCRdb's copy, which holds only in-frame ones; the method was immunoSEQ multiplex PCR. Counted here are roughly 110,000 clones, around two thirds occurring once; the ten biggest clones make up 14%. Input material: PBMCs. The receptors shown here come from a woman in her 40s in good health and CMV-seropositive. CDR3s include the opening cysteine and the closing phenylalanine or tryptophan. The D gene is left open where the match is weak. Part of the rows lack a size; the others show once, few, many or a class for expanded clones.

d_call,j_call,v_call,clone_size,cdr3_nt,cdr3_aa
NA,TRBJ1-3,TRBV29-1,NA,TGCAGCGTTGAAGAGCGCACTATACTCTTGGGAAACACCATATATTTT,CSVEERTILLGNTIYF
NA,TRBJ2-7,TRBV6-5,NA,TGTGCCAGCAGTTACCGGGGTGAGCAGTACTTC,CASSYRGEQYF
NA,TRBJ2-7,TRBV7-8,NA,TGTGCCAGCAGCGTACTACTAGGTAACGAGCAGTACTTC,CASSVLLGNEQYF
TRBD1,TRBJ2-2,TRBV5-4,NA,TGTGCCAGCAGCTTGGGCCGGGACAGGGCCACCGGGGAGCTGTTTTTT,CASSLGRDRATGELFF
NA,TRBJ2-2,TRBV6-5,few,TGTGCCAGCAGCCCCAGTCCCACCGGGGAGCTGTTTTTT,CASSPSPTGELFF
NA,TRBJ1-3,TRBV2,NA,TGTGCCAGCATCCCACAGGGTACTGGAAACACCATATATTTT,CASIPQGTGNTIYF
TRBD2,TRBJ2-3,TRBV6-5,NA,TGTGCCAGCAGTTACTCGGGAGGGACTAGTGCAGATACGCAGTATTTT,CASSYSGGTSADTQYF
TRBD1,TRBJ2-7,TRBV5-5,few,TGTGCCAGCAGCGGGGTGGGCCGGACAGGGGACTACGAGCAGTACTTC,CASSGVGRTGDYEQYF
NA,TRBJ1-4,TRBV16,NA,TGTGCCAGCAGCCAGCAAATCCCCGGTGAAAAACTGTTTTTT,CASSQQIPGEKLFF
TRBD1,TRBJ1-4,TRBV7-2,NA,TGTGCCAGCAGCTTAGGACAGGGGTTTCCTAATGAAAAACTGTTTTTT,CASSLGQGFPNEKLFF
TRBD2,TRBJ2-1,TRBV30,NA,TGTGCCTGGAGCCCAGGCGGGGGATCCTACAATGAGCAGTTCTTC,CAWSPGGGSYNEQFF
TRBD1,TRBJ1-2,TRBV6-1,NA,TGTGCCAGCAGTAGGGACAGGGATCCTAACTATGGCTACACCTTC,CASSRDRDPNYGYTF
TRBD1,TRBJ1-5,TRBV6-6,NA,TGTGCCAGCAGTACTACCGACAGGGGAGGCAATCAGCCCCAGCATTTT,CASSTTDRGGNQPQHF
TRBD1,TRBJ1-1,TRBV18,NA,TGTGCCAGCTCACCACGGGGACAGGGGGCGAGCACTGAAGCTTTCTTT,CASSPRGQGASTEAFF
NA,TRBJ1-2,TRBV2,NA,TGTGCCAGCAGTGACCGGGGTTATGGCTACACCTTC,CASSDRGYGYTF
NA,TRBJ1-5,TRBV9,once,TGTGCCAGCAGCGTAGGAGGTTATAGCAATCAGCCCCAGCATTTT,CASSVGGYSNQPQHF
NA,TRBJ1-1,TRBV25-1,NA,TGTGCCAGCAGTGAATACGGTCAGGTGAACACTGAAGCTTTCTTT,CASSEYGQVNTEAFF
NA,TRBJ2-6,TRBV5-4,NA,TGTGCCAGCAGCTTGTACCACAGACCAACTGGGGCCAACGTCCTGACTTTC,CASSLYHRPTGANVLTF
NA,TRBJ1-4,TRBV5-1,NA,TGCGCCAGCACCCTTGGGGCAACAACTAATGAAAAACTGTTTTTT,CASTLGATTNEKLFF
TRBD2,TRBJ2-3,TRBV4-1,few,TGCGCCAGCAGCCAAGACGGGACTAGCGGGGCAGATACGCAGTATTTT,CASSQDGTSGADTQYF
NA,TRBJ1-5,TRBV2,NA,TGTGCCAGCCGATGGCAGAGCAATCAGCCCCAGCATTTT,CASRWQSNQPQHF
NA,TRBJ2-1,TRBV5-4,NA,TGTGCCAGCAGCTTGTACGGGGGCAATGAGCAGTTCTTC,CASSLYGGNEQFF
TRBD2,TRBJ2-5,TRBV7-2,NA,TGTGCCAGCAGCTTCCGACTAGCGGGGGCACAGACCCAGTACTTC,CASSFRLAGAQTQYF
TRBD1,TRBJ2-4,TRBV5-1,NA,TGCGCCAGCAGCTTAAGCGGACAGGGAAACATTCAGTACTTC,CASSLSGQGNIQYF
TRBD1,TRBJ2-7,TRBV6-6,NA,TGTGCCAGCAGTTACTTTAGGGACAGGAGGGAGCAGTACTTC,CASSYFRDRREQYF
NA,TRBJ1-1,TRBV30,NA,TGTGCCTGGGGGCACTTGAACACTGAAGCTTTCTTT,CAWGHLNTEAFF
NA,TRBJ2-3,TRBV5-1,NA,TGCGCCAGCAGTTTGTGGCAGGCGAGCACAGATACGCAGTATTTT,CASSLWQASTDTQYF
NA,TRBJ1-5,TRBV5-6,NA,TGTGCCAGCAGCTTGAAGGCCGGACAGCTCAATCAGCCCCAGCATTTT,CASSLKAGQLNQPQHF
TRBD2,TRBJ2-2,TRBV2,NA,TGTGCCAGCCGCGGGGGGGAAATCGGGGAGCTGTTTTTT,CASRGGEIGELFF
NA,TRBJ1-2,TRBV4-3,NA,TGCGCCAGCAGCCAAGAACCAGCTAACTATGGCTACACCTTC,CASSQEPANYGYTF
NA,TRBJ2-7,TRBV11-2,NA,TGTGCCAGCAGCTTAGTAAATCAGGCAGAGCAGTACTTC,CASSLVNQAEQYF
TRBD1,TRBJ2-7,TRBV7-6,few,TGTGCCAGCAGCTTAGGACAGGGAACCTACGAGCAGTACTTC,CASSLGQGTYEQYF
NA,TRBJ2-3,TRBV7-9,few,TGTGCCAGCAGCCCCAGGGGTCCAGATACGCAGTATTTT,CASSPRGPDTQYF
TRBD1,TRBJ1-2,TRBV5-1,NA,TGCGCCAGCAGCTTGGACTTGCGGACAGGGGGCATCTACACCTTC,CASSLDLRTGGIYTF
TRBD2,TRBJ2-1,TRBV6-5,NA,TGTGCCAGCAGTTCCGGGACTAGCGGTTACAATGAGCAGTTCTTC,CASSSGTSGYNEQFF
NA,TRBJ1-4,TRBV7-9,few,TGTGCCAGCAGCCGCGCGGGGGGGGGTGAAAAACTGTTTTTT,CASSRAGGGEKLFF
NA,TRBJ1-2,TRBV5-1,NA,TGCGCCAGCAGCTTATCCTCCTATGGCTACACCTTC,CASSLSSYGYTF
TRBD1,TRBJ1-1,TRBV6-6,NA,TGTGCCAGCAGCCTGGACAGGGGGCAATCGAACACTGAAGCTTTCTTT,CASSLDRGQSNTEAFF
TRBD1,TRBJ1-5,TRBV6-1,NA,TGTGCCAGCAGTGCACAGGGGAATCAGCCCCAGCATTTT,CASSAQGNQPQHF
TRBD1,TRBJ1-1,TRBV5-4,few,TGTGCCAGCAGCGTCACAGGGGGTGCGGACACTGAAGCTTTCTTT,CASSVTGGADTEAFF
TRBD1,TRBJ1-1,TRBV6-6,NA,TGTGCCACCAGGCCGGGACAGTGGAGCACTGAAGCTTTCTTT,CATRPGQWSTEAFF
TRBD1,TRBJ1-5,TRBV18,few,TGTGCCAGCTCAGCGGGGACAGGGGGCAATCAGCCCCAGCATTTT,CASSAGTGGNQPQHF
TRBD2,TRBJ2-1,TRBV5-1,NA,TGCGCCAGCAGCTTTGCTAGCGGCGCGAGAAATGAGCAGTTCTTC,CASSFASGARNEQFF
NA,TRBJ1-5,TRBV11-2,NA,TGTGCCAGCAGCCCCACTACGGCTTCCCGGCCCCAGCATTTT,CASSPTTASRPQHF
TRBD1,TRBJ1-2,TRBV4-1,NA,TGCGCCAGCAGCCAACCGACAGGGAACTATGGCTACACCTTC,CASSQPTGNYGYTF
NA,TRBJ1-5,TRBV6-1,once,TGTGCCAGCAGTGAACAGGGTTGGAATCAGCCCCAGCATTTT,CASSEQGWNQPQHF
TRBD1,TRBJ2-7,TRBV29-1,NA,TGCAGCGTTTGCCCGGGACAGAGCTTCTCCTACGAGCAGTACTTC,CSVCPGQSFSYEQYF
NA,TRBJ2-7,TRBV6-1,once,TGTGCCAGCAGTGTCGCAGGGGACCACGAGCAGTACTTC,CASSVAGDHEQYF
TRBD1,TRBJ2-2,TRBV29-1,NA,TGCAGCGTTCGCACAGGGGTCCAGACCGGGGAGCTGTTTTTT,CSVRTGVQTGELFF
NA,TRBJ1-1,TRBV18,NA,TGTGCCAGCTCACCCCTTGTAGGGGGAGACACTGAAGCTTTCTTT,CASSPLVGGDTEAFF
TRBD1,TRBJ1-6,TRBV5-1,NA,TGCGCCAGCAGGACGGGACAGGAAAATAATTCACCCCTCCACTTT,CASRTGQENNSPLHF
TRBD1,TRBJ1-3,TRBV2,few,TGTGCCAGCATCGCGACAGGGGTCGGAAACACCATATATTTT,CASIATGVGNTIYF